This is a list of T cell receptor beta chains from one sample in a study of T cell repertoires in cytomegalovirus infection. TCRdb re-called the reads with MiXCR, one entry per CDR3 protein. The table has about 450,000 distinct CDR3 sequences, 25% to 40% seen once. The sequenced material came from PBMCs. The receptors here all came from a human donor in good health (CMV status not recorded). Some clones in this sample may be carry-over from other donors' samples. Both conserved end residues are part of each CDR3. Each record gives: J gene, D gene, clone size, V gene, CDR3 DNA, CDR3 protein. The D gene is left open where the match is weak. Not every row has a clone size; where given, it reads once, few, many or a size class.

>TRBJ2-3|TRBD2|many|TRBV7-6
TGTGCCAGCAGCCCCGGGACTAGCGATGGTACGCCAGATACGCAGTATTTT
CASSPGTSDGTPDTQYF
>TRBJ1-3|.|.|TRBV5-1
TGCGCCAGCAGCCCAACGGGACGGAGCTCTGGAAACACCATATATTTT
CASSPTGRSSGNTIYF
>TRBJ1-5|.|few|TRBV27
TGTGCCAGCAGTTTATCCCCCAGTCAGCCCCAGCATTTT
CASSLSPSQPQHF
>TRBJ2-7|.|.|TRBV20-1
TGCAGTGCTCGATCTGGCAGGGGCACCTACGAGCAGTACTTC
CSARSGRGTYEQYF
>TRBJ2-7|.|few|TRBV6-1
TGTGCCAGCAGTGAACCCGACAGATTCTACGTTGGAGAGTACTTC
CASSEPDRFYVGEYF
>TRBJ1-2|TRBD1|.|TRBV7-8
TGTGCCAGCAGCCCCGGGAGGCGACAGGGTCACTATGGCTACACCTTC
CASSPGRRQGHYGYTF
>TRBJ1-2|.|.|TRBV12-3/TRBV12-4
TGTGCCAGCAGTTTAGTTCAGGGAACCTATGGCTACACCTTC
CASSLVQGTYGYTF
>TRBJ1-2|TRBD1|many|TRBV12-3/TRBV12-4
TGTGCCAGCAGTTTAAAAGCCAGGGGGCGCCCCGAAGATGGCTACACCTTC
CASSLKARGRPEDGYTF
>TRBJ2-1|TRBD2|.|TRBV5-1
TGCGCCAGCAGCCCACTAGCGGGGGGTGGTGAGCAGTTCTTC
CASSPLAGGGEQFF
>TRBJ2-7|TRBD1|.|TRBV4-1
TGCGCCAGCAGCCAAGCTCCAGGGGGCCAATACGAGCAGTACTTC
CASSQAPGGQYEQYF
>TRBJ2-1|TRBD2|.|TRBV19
TGTGCCAGTAAGGATAGCGGGCGGGGAGATGAGCAGTTCTTC
CASKDSGRGDEQFF
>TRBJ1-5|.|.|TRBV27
TGTGCCAGCAGCCCTTCTTTTAGCAATCAGCCCCAGCATTTT
CASSPSFSNQPQHF
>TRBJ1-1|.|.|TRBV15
TGTGCCACCAGCAGAAAAGGGGACACTGAAGCTTTCTTT
CATSRKGDTEAFF
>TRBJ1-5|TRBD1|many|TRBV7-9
TGTGCCAGCAGACTCGGACAGGGGGATCAGCCCCAGCATTTT
CASRLGQGDQPQHF
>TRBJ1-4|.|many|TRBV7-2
TGTGCCAGCAGCTTAGCGCCTAGTCATGAAAAACTGTTTTTT
CASSLAPSHEKLFF
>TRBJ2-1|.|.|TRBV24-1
TGTGCCACTACGGGACTTGACAATGAGCAGTTCTTC
CATTGLDNEQFF
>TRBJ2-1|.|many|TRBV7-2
TGTGCCAGCAGCTTTCGGGCCGGGGGTTTGTCCTACAATGAGCAGTTCTTC
CASSFRAGGLSYNEQFF
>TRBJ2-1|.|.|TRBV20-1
TGCAGTGCCGCGAAAATGAATGAGCAGTTCTTC
CSAAKMNEQFF
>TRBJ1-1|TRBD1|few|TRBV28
TGTGCCAGCAGTCCCACGCCCGGACAGGGGAACACTGAAGCTTTCTTT
CASSPTPGQGNTEAFF
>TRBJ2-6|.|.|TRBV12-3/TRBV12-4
TGTGCCAGCAGTTTTCTGTGGCGGGGGCTCAGTGGGCCAAACTCTGGGGCCAACGTCCTGACTTTC
CASSFLWRGLSGPNSGANVLTF
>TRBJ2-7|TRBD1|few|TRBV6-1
TGTGCCAGCAGTGAAGTTTCATGGAGGACAGGGCAAACCTACGAGCAGTACTTC
CASSEVSWRTGQTYEQYF
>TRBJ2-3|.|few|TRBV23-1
TGCGCCAGCTCCTTGGAGTTCCAGTATTTT
CASSLEFQYF
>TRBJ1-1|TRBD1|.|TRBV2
TGTGCCAGCAGGCCGGGACAGGGTGGAGGTGAAGCTTTCTTT
CASRPGQGGGEAFF
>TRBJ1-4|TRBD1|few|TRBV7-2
TGTGCCAGCAGGGCCCGAGGGACAGGGGAAAAACTGTTTTTT
CASRARGTGEKLFF
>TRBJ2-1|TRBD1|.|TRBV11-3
TGTGCCAGCAGCTACAGGACAGGGCACAATGAGCAGTTCTTC
CASSYRTGHNEQFF
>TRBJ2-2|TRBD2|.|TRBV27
TGTGCCAGCAGTTTTCAGCGGGGGGCTACAAACACCGGGGAGCTGTTTTTT
CASSFQRGATNTGELFF
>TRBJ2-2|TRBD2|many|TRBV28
TGTGCCAGCAGTTTCCGGACTAGCCCCGGGGAGCTGTTTTTT
CASSFRTSPGELFF
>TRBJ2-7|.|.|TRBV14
TGTGCCAGCAGCCGGGTCCCGTTTGAGCAGTACTTC
CASSRVPFEQYF
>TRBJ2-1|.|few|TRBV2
TGTGCCAGCAGTTTGACTGCACGCTCCTACAATGAGCAGTTCTTC
CASSLTARSYNEQFF
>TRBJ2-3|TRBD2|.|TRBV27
TGTGCCAGCAGTCCCCGGGGGGAAGCGGGGGGGCGAACAGATACGCAGTATTTT
CASSPRGEAGGRTDTQYF
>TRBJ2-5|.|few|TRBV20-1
TGCAGTGCTAGACGGTGGAGGCTGGGGCAAGAGACCCAGTACTTC
CSARRWRLGQETQYF
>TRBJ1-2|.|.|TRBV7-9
TGTGCCAGCAGCTTAGTACGGCAGAATGGCTACACCTTC
CASSLVRQNGYTF
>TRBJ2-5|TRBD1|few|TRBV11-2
TGTGCCAGCAGCTTCCCAGGGGGCAAGGAGACCCAGTACTTC
CASSFPGGKETQYF
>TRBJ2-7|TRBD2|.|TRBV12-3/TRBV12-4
TGTGCCAGCAGTTTACGGGGGGAGTCCTACGAGCAGTACTTC
CASSLRGESYEQYF
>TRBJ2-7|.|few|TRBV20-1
TGCAGTGCTAGATTGGCTAGGCTGGAATCCGAGCAGTACTTC
CSARLARLESEQYF
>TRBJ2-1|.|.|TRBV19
TGTGCCACAAGCCCCACTAATTACACTGAGCCTTTCTTC
CATSPTNYTEPFF
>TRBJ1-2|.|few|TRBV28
TGTGCCAGCAGTTTAATGGGATTCAACTATGGCTACACCTTC
CASSLMGFNYGYTF
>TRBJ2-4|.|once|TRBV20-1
TGCAGTGCTAGTCCTAGCCCCCAAAACATTCAGTACTTC
CSASPSPQNIQYF
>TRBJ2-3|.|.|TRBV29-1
TGCAGCGTTGCCAGCCCAGGAGATACGCAGTATTTT
CSVASPGDTQYF
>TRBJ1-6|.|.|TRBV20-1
TGCAGTGCTGGTAGGACGAATTCACCCCTCCACTTT
CSAGRTNSPLHF
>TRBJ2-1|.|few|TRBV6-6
TGTGCCAGCAGTCCCGGTAGAGTTAATGAGCAGTTCTTC
CASSPGRVNEQFF
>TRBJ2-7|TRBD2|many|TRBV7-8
TGTGCCAGCAGCTTAGCGAGACTAGCGGGGGGTCCAACCTACGAGCAGTACTTC
CASSLARLAGGPTYEQYF
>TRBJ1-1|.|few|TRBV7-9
TGTGCCAGCAGCACAGGGTTCACTGAAGCTTTCTTT
CASSTGFTEAFF
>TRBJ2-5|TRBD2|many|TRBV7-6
TGTGCCAGCAGGGAAGGGACTAGCCGGGTAGAGACCCAGTACTTC
CASREGTSRVETQYF
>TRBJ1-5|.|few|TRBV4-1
TGCGCCAGCAGCCAAGATCAGGCCGGGAATCAGCCCCAGCATTTT
CASSQDQAGNQPQHF
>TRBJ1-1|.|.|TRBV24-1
TGTGCCACCGCCCAATGGGGAAACACTGAAGCTTTCTTT
CATAQWGNTEAFF
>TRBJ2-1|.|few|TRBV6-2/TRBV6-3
TGTGCCAGCAGTTACGAGCTCTACAATGAGCAGTTCTTC
CASSYELYNEQFF
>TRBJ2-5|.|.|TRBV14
TGTGCCAGCAGCCGAGGACGGACCCAAGAGACCCAGTACTTC
CASSRGRTQETQYF
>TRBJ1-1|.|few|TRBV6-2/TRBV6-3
TGTGCCAGCACCCCTTCACAACGGACCGTGAACACTGAAGCTTTCTTT
CASTPSQRTVNTEAFF
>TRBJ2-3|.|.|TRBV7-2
TGTGCCAGCAGCTTTGGGGGCGCCACAGATACGCAGTATTTT
CASSFGGATDTQYF
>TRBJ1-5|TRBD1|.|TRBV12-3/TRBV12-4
TGTGCCAGCAGGGGAAAAGAGACAGGGAATCAGCCCCAGCATTTT
CASRGKETGNQPQHF
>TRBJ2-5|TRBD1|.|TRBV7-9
TGTGCCAGCAGCCCCCCGACAGGGGCCGTGGAGACCCAGTACTTC
CASSPPTGAVETQYF
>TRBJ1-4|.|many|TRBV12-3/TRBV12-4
TGTGCCAGCAGTTCCGGGGGCGAGGATGAAAAACTGTTTTTT
CASSSGGEDEKLFF
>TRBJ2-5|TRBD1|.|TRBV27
TGTGCCAGCAGTTGGGACAGGGGAACGACCCAGTACTTC
CASSWDRGTTQYF
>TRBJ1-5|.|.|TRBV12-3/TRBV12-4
TGTGCCAGCAGTCCAGACAGTTTTCAGCCCCAGCATTTT
CASSPDSFQPQHF
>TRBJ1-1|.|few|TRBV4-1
TGCGCCAGCAGCCCGGGAACCCGAGGGACTGAAGCTTTCTTT
CASSPGTRGTEAFF